The clone carrying this T cell receptor (beta chain) has a handful of counts. Its antigen is unknown. The entry originates in a study of T cell responses to AZD1222 COVID-19 vaccine. Profiling relied on immunoSEQ multiplex PCR, and the TCRdb table lists in-frame clones only, not all of them. Of over 60,000 clones in the sample, about four fifths were seen once. Study conclusions and caveats: Reportedly, nearly half the spike-specific TCRs target unmutated variant regions.

V dropped 4 bases and J dropped 5 bases, with 6 bases sitting between them. This CDR3 spans 11 amino acids. Looked up from germline, CDR1 is MDHEN and CDR2 is SYDVKM. This receptor was taken from an adult in good health. The source was peripheral blood, collected on day 0 of MenACWY control vaccination. The V gene is TRBV28, the J gene TRBJ2-7; D call uncertain. The CDR3 reads CASSYLNEQYF. DNA for the CDR3: TGTGCCAGCAGTTATCTAAACGAGCAGTACTTC. The full variable domain, its missing parts supplied by reference TRBV28 and TRBJ2-7, is DVKVTQSSRYLVKRTGEKVFLECVQDMDHENMFWYRQDPGLGLRLIYFSYDVKMKEKGDIPEGYSVSREKKERFSLILESASTNQTSMYLCASSYLNEQYFGPGTRLTVT.